This T cell receptor (beta chain) was identified in a study of patients and donors after allogeneic stem cell transplantation. This clonotype has a handful of counts. This CDR3 is 15 amino acids long. V was shortened by 6 bases and J by 5 bases, with 19 bases between the two germline ends. Using its own MiXCR run on the RT-PCR reads, TCRdb lists one record per CDR3 protein. The repertoire holds about 960,000 distinct CDR3 sequences, with approximately 19% as singletons. This TCR was sampled from a human donor who was either an allogeneic HSCT recipient or a stem cell or donor lymphocyte infusion donor (not recorded which). It is not recorded whose cells these are; they may come from a transplant donor. The V gene is TRBV12-3 or TRBV12-4, the J gene TRBJ1-2; tentative D call: TRBD1 (6 bases). Sequenced input: blood, either unsorted or a sorted T cell fraction (not recorded which). This chain's CDR3 is CASSSTGLSFYGYTF. DNA of the CDR3: TGTGCCAGCAGCTCTACAGGGTTATCTTTTTATGGCTACACCTTC.